Listed below are T cell receptor beta chains from one sample, sequenced in a study of T cells in tumors after PD-1 blockade. Sequencing used immunoSEQ multiplex PCR; TCRdb keeps in-frame clones, though not all of them. The sample has almost 35,000 clones; 73% are singletons. The specimen comprised PBMCs, sampled after anti-PD-1 treatment. Every receptor here comes from a human donor with basal cell carcinoma. CDR3s include the opening cysteine and the closing phenylalanine or tryptophan. The D gene is left open where the match is weak. A row's size may be missing; if present it is once, few, many or a size class.

V	D	size	J	DNA	CDR3
TRBV24-1	TRBD2	NA	TRBJ2-3	TGTGCCACCAGTGATACCCGGACTAGCGGATATACGCAGTATTTT	CATSDTRTSGYTQYF
TRBV5-6	NA	NA	TRBJ1-2	TGTGCCAGCAGCATGGGACTCTATGGCTACACCTTC	CASSMGLYGYTF
TRBV6-5	NA	few	TRBJ1-1	TGTGCCAGCAGTTACGGCTACGGAGGGGAAGCTTTCTTT	CASSYGYGGEAFF
TRBV9	TRBD2	NA	TRBJ2-7	TGTGCCAGCAGCGTAGCCCCCTTAGCCAGCGGGGCCTCCTACGAGCAGTACTTC	CASSVAPLASGASYEQYF
TRBV11-1	TRBD2	once	TRBJ2-3	TGTGCCAGCAGCTTACGGCGGGGGGGAGGCACAGATACGCAGTATTTT	CASSLRRGGGTDTQYF
TRBV14	NA	NA	TRBJ1-5	TGTGCCAGCAGCCAGGGGACAACGCGGCCCCAGCATTTT	CASSQGTTRPQHF
TRBV25-1	NA	NA	TRBJ1-1	TGTGCCACCACGGACGGTACTCAGCGGGCTTTCTTT	CATTDGTQRAFF
TRBV4-1	TRBD1	NA	TRBJ2-5	TGCGCCAGCAGCCAAGACAATCGACAGGGAGTAGAAGAGACCCAGTACTTC	CASSQDNRQGVEETQYF
TRBV12-2	NA	NA	TRBJ2-7	TGTGCAAGTCGCTTAGCGTTCAAGTCAGCCGGGATCTCAAGCTCCTACGAGCAGTACTTC	CASRLAFKSAGISSSYEQYF
TRBV7-9	TRBD1	few	TRBJ2-1	TGTGCCAGCAGCCCAGGTTTCAGGGGGCAAAATAGCAATGAGCAGTTCTTC	CASSPGFRGQNSNEQFF
TRBV12-5	NA	NA	TRBJ2-3	TGTGCTAGTGCAAAGGACGGAGCTACGCAGTATTTT	CASAKDGATQYF
TRBV30	TRBD2	NA	TRBJ2-3	TGTGCCTGGAATAGCGGGAGGGCCGGGGATACGCAGTATTTT	CAWNSGRAGDTQYF
TRBV7-2	NA	NA	TRBJ2-7	TGTGCCAGCAGCGCCCGCGGGCGGCAAGCCTACGAGCAGTACTTC	CASSARGRQAYEQYF
TRBV5-1	NA	NA	TRBJ1-4	TGCGCCAGCAGCTTGGTTCAGGGAACTAATGAAAAACTGTTTTTT	CASSLVQGTNEKLFF
TRBV27	NA	few	TRBJ1-2	TGTGCCAGCAGTTTACCCGGCAGCGGCTACACCTTC	CASSLPGSGYTF
TRBV5-1	NA	NA	TRBJ2-1	TGCGCCAGCAGAGGGCAGGGGATAAGAAATGAGCAGTTCTTC	CASRGQGIRNEQFF
TRBV5-1	NA	NA	TRBJ1-1	TGCGCCAGCAGACAGAACATGAACACTGAAGCTTTCTTT	CASRQNMNTEAFF
TRBV3-1/TRBV3-2	TRBD1	NA	TRBJ2-3	TGTGCCAGCAGCCAAGTCCTGGGACAGGGGGCGTCCGCAGATACGCAGTATTTT	CASSQVLGQGASADTQYF
TRBV5-1	TRBD2	NA	TRBJ2-3	TGCGCCAGCAGATCGGGACTAGCGTCTTGGAGCACAGATACGCAGTATTTT	CASRSGLASWSTDTQYF
TRBV6-4	TRBD2	few	TRBJ2-1	TGTGCCAGCAGTGACTCCACGGGAGGGGATGATGAGCAGTTCTTC	CASSDSTGGDDEQFF
TRBV7-2	TRBD1	NA	TRBJ2-3	TGTGCCAGCATGTCGACAGGGGGTAGCACAGATACGCAGTATTTT	CASMSTGGSTDTQYF
TRBV12-3/TRBV12-4	NA	few	TRBJ1-6	TGTGCCAGCAGTCCTACCAGGAATTCACCCCTCCACTTT	CASSPTRNSPLHF
TRBV10-2	NA	NA	TRBJ1-1	TGCGCCAGCCGTGTCGAGGGGAACACTGAAGCTTTCTTT	CASRVEGNTEAFF
TRBV2	NA	NA	TRBJ1-5	TGTGCCAGCCACCGGGCGGGTGGCAGCCTTAATCAGCCCCAGCATTTT	CASHRAGGSLNQPQHF
TRBV4-3	TRBD1	NA	TRBJ2-4	TGCGCCAGCGGAGACAGGGTCAAAAACATTCAGTACTTC	CASGDRVKNIQYF
TRBV4-1	TRBD1	NA	TRBJ1-1	TGCGCCAGCAGCCGAGCAAGACAGGGGTCTGGGTTGGGAGCTTTCTTT	CASSRARQGSGLGAFF
TRBV28	NA	NA	TRBJ1-2	TGTGCCAGCAGTTCTCAGGGTAGTGGCTACACCTTC	CASSSQGSGYTF
TRBV24-1	NA	NA	TRBJ2-3	TGTGCCACCAGTGATTTGTACGACAGTAGCACAGATACGCAGTATTTT	CATSDLYDSSTDTQYF
TRBV24-1	TRBD1	NA	TRBJ2-1	TGTGCCACCAGTGACTCCGGGACAGGGAATAATGAGCAGTTCTTC	CATSDSGTGNNEQFF
TRBV19	TRBD2	NA	TRBJ2-7	TGTGCCAGTAGCCCCTGGGAGGGTACCAACGAGCAGTACTTC	CASSPWEGTNEQYF
TRBV28	NA	medium-sized	TRBJ1-2	TGTGCCAGCAGTTTACACAAATCGGGGAAGTATGGCTACACCTTC	CASSLHKSGKYGYTF
TRBV5-8	NA	NA	TRBJ2-3	TGTGCCAGCAGCTTGGGCAGCCCCACAGATACGCAGTATTTT	CASSLGSPTDTQYF
TRBV24-1	TRBD1	NA	TRBJ1-5	TGTGCCGCCGGACAGGGGAATCAGCCCCAGCATTTT	CAAGQGNQPQHF
TRBV11-3	NA	NA	TRBJ2-7	TGTGCCAGCAGCTCCGCGTGGGGAGCGCCCTTCGACGAGCAGTACTTC	CASSSAWGAPFDEQYF
TRBV28	TRBD1	NA	TRBJ1-2	TGTGCCAGCAGGGTACAGGGGGCAAACTATGGCTACACCTTC	CASRVQGANYGYTF
TRBV9	NA	NA	TRBJ1-1	TGTGCCAGCAGCCAGTTAGGGGGTGAAGCTTTCTTT	CASSQLGGEAFF
TRBV21-1	NA	NA	TRBJ1-4	TGTGCTCGGCCCTTGGTTATAGCAACTAATGAAAAACTGTTTTTT	CARPLVIATNEKLFF
TRBV28	NA	NA	TRBJ1-3	TGTGCCAGCAGTGGTTATGGGACACACTCTGGAAACACCATATATTTT	CASSGYGTHSGNTIYF
TRBV3-1/TRBV3-2	NA	NA	TRBJ2-3	TGTGCCAGCAGCCAAAACCTCGGGGGAGGTGCGAAAGATACGCAGTATTTT	CASSQNLGGGAKDTQYF
TRBV11-3	NA	NA	TRBJ2-4	TGTGCCAGCAGCTTAGGGGGATCCCAAAACATTCAGTACTTC	CASSLGGSQNIQYF
TRBV9	TRBD2	NA	TRBJ2-3	TGTGCCAGCAGCGTAGGAGGGACTAGCGAAGCAGATACGCAGTATTTT	CASSVGGTSEADTQYF
TRBV27	NA	NA	TRBJ1-1	TGTGCCAGCAGAAGGGCCCCCGGTGAAGCTTTCTTT	CASRRAPGEAFF
TRBV5-1	NA	NA	TRBJ1-4	TGCGCCAGCAGCTTGGCGGGGGGCGGGAATGAAAAACTGTTTTTT	CASSLAGGGNEKLFF
TRBV10-3	TRBD1	NA	TRBJ2-7	TGTGCCATACGGGACAGGGTACGTCGGCAGTACTTC	CAIRDRVRRQYF